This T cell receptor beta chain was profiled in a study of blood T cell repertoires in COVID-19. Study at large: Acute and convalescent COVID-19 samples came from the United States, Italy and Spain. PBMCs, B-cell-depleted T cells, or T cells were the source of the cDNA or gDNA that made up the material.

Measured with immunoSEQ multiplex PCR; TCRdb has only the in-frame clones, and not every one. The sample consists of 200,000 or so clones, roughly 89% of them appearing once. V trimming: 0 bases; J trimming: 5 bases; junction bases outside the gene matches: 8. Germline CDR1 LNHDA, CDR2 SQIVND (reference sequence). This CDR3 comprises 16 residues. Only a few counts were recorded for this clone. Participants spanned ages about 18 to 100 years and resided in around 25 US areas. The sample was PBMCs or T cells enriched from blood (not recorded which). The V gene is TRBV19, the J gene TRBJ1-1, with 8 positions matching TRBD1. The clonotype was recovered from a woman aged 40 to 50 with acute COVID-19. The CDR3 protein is CASSIESGGAKTEAFF. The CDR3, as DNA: TGTGCCAGTAGTATAGAGTCAGGGGGCGCGAAGACTGAAGCTTTCTTT.